The source of this T cell receptor (beta chain) is a study of EBV T-cell therapy then PD-1 blockade in nasopharyngeal carcinoma. This CDR3 is 14 amino acids long. Germline V gives CDR1 GTSNPN, CDR2 SVGIG (reference sequence). J gave up 5 bases and V 1 base, and 6 bases lay outside the gene matches. Time point denoted: 266 days after commencement of treatment, after nivolumab therapy. Treatment in this sample: AdE1-LMPpoly-expanded autologous EBV-specific T-cell therapy followed by anti-PD-1 nivolumab. Concerning this clone: Its specificity is not known.

Measured with immunoSEQ multiplex PCR; TCRdb has only the in-frame clones, and not every one. The profile shows 20,000 or so clones, roughly 80% of them singletons. The TCR sequence derives from a man between 35 and 55 years old with nasopharyngeal carcinoma. V gene TRBV30 combines with J gene TRBJ2-7; 9 nucleotides match TRBD1. The sequencing here drew on CD8+ T cells from blood, taken at day 266 from a patient whose treatment included autologous EBV-specific T cells and nivolumab. CDR3 DNA: TGTGCCTGGAGTGACCGGGACAGGGACCACGAGCAGTACTTC. This codes for CAWSDRDRDHEQYF. The full variable domain, with the rest looked up from reference TRBV30 and TRBJ2-7, is SQTIHQWPATLVQPVGSPLSLECTVEGTSNPNLYWYRQAAGRGLQLLFYSVGIGQISSEVPQNLSASRPQDRQFILSSKKLLLSDSGFYLCAWSDRDRDHEQYFGPGTRLTVT.